A selection of T cell receptor beta chains follows, all from one sample in a study of T cells in Graves' hyperthyroidism and ophthalmopathy. One entry per CDR3 protein results from TCRdb running MiXCR on the multiplex PCR reads. The repertoire holds 410,000 or so distinct CDR3 sequences, with about 15% as singletons. Sequenced material: blood. The receptors come from a man between 18 and 29 years old with Graves' ophthalmopathy. CDR3s include the opening cysteine and the closing phenylalanine or tryptophan. The D gene is left open where the match is weak. Rows may omit the clone size; those that give it use once, few, many or a size class.

j_call clone_size v_call d_call cdr3_aa cdr3_nt
TRBJ2-5 - TRBV20-1 - CSARSLRGEETQYF TGCAGTGCTAGATCCCTTAGGGGAGAAGAGACCCAGTACTTC
TRBJ2-1 few TRBV5-6 TRBD2 CASTLAGGSVHEQFF TGTGCCAGCACCTTAGCGGGGGGCTCCGTCCATGAGCAGTTCTTC
TRBJ2-1 many TRBV27 TRBD2 CATRSGGSYNEQFF TGTGCTACAAGGAGCGGGGGCTCCTACAATGAGCAGTTCTTC
TRBJ1-1 many TRBV18 - CASSGRVTEAFF TGTGCCAGCTCAGGGCGTGTCACTGAAGCTTTCTTT
TRBJ2-3 many TRBV5-5 - CASSLRTSSSTDTQYF TGTGCCAGCAGCTTAAGGACTTCCTCTAGCACAGATACGCAGTATTTT
TRBJ2-5 many TRBV6-6 - CASSYGGAEREYF TGTGCCAGCAGTTACGGGGGGGCGGAGAGGGAGTACTTC
TRBJ2-3 many TRBV30 - CALNVGGHQDTQYF TGTGCCTTGAATGTTGGGGGCCATCAAGATACGCAGTATTTT
TRBJ2-7 many TRBV2 TRBD1 CASSRGFGSYEQYF TGTGCCAGCAGCAGGGGGTTTGGCTCCTACGAGCAGTACTTC
TRBJ2-3 - TRBV9 TRBD2 CASSVETSSTDTQYF TGTGCCAGCAGCGTCGAGACTAGCAGCACAGATACGCAGTATTTT
TRBJ1-3 few TRBV19 TRBD1 CASGRQGPDSGNTIYF TGTGCCAGTGGCAGACAGGGACCGGACTCTGGAAACACCATATATTTT
TRBJ2-2 many TRBV3-1 TRBD2 CASSQARGLPLTRELFF TGTGCCAGCAGCCAAGCCCGGGGACTACCTTTGACCAGGGAGCTGTTTTTT
TRBJ2-7 many TRBV5-8 - CASSLVDSNYEQYF TGTGCCAGCAGCTTGGTAGACAGTAACTACGAGCAGTACTTC
TRBJ1-1 many TRBV20-1 - CSARDGRTVNTEAFF TGCAGTGCTAGAGATGGAAGAACAGTGAACACTGAAGCTTTCTTT
TRBJ2-1 many TRBV11-3 - CASSLGQFGYNEQFF TGTGCCAGCAGCTTAGGCCAGTTCGGCTACAATGAGCAGTTCTTC
TRBJ2-7 - TRBV6-1 TRBD2 CATLPRDYPYEQYF TGTGCCACTCTACCCCGGGACTACCCCTACGAGCAGTACTTC
TRBJ1-1 many TRBV19 - CASSIQGSGVGTEAFF TGTGCCAGTAGTATTCAGGGGTCGGGCGTGGGCACTGAAGCTTTCTTT
TRBJ2-7 many TRBV28 TRBD2 CASTGREGRLLHYEQYF TGTGCCAGCACCGGGCGGGAGGGCCGCTTGCTTCACTACGAGCAGTACTTC
TRBJ2-3 few TRBV24-1 TRBD2 CATSDRLSGRLDTQYF TGTGCCACCAGTGATAGGCTCAGCGGGAGGTTAGATACGCAGTATTTT
TRBJ2-1 many TRBV2 - CASSEEGGGRGNEQFF TGTGCCAGCAGTGAAGAGGGGGGAGGCCGCGGGAATGAGCAGTTCTTC
TRBJ2-7 - TRBV9 TRBD2 CASSAGGGGATSYEQYF TGTGCCAGCAGCGCCGGCGGGGGGGGGGCGACCTCCTACGAGCAGTACTTC
TRBJ1-3 many TRBV7-8 - CASSEPGYSGNTIYF TGTGCCAGCAGCGAACCAGGGTACTCTGGAAACACCATATATTTT
TRBJ1-1 many TRBV5-1 - CASSYPGANEAFF TGCGCCAGCAGCTATCCTGGAGCGAATGAAGCTTTCTTT
TRBJ1-3 many TRBV6-6 - CASSYKVPWNTIYF TGTGCCAGCAGTTACAAGGTGCCCTGGAACACCATATATTTT
TRBJ1-2 many TRBV11-2 - CASSSGEDSGYTF TGTGCCAGCAGCTCTGGGGAGGATAGTGGCTACACCTTC
TRBJ2-3 few TRBV9 - CASSVDSGGTDTQYF TGTGCCAGCAGCGTAGATTCAGGGGGCACAGATACGCAGTATTTT
TRBJ1-1 many TRBV6-1 - CASRDPGREMNTEAFF TGTGCCAGCAGAGATCCGGGGCGGGAAATGAACACTGAAGCTTTCTTT
TRBJ1-5 - TRBV24-1 - CATSEGDYQPQHF TGTGCCACCAGTGAAGGGGACTATCAGCCCCAGCATTTT
TRBJ2-2 many TRBV30 TRBD1 CAWDGHRGLTGELFF TGTGCCTGGGATGGGCACAGGGGCCTCACCGGGGAGCTGTTTTTT
TRBJ2-1 few TRBV5-6 TRBD2 CASSLVASGRRDEQFF TGTGCCAGCAGCTTGGTTGCTAGCGGGAGAAGGGATGAGCAGTTCTTC
TRBJ2-1 - TRBV6-1 - CASSSSAVQGQAEQFF TGTGCCAGCAGTTCAAGTGCCGTACAGGGCCAGGCTGAGCAGTTCTTC
TRBJ1-4 few TRBV20-1 - CSARARGNEKLFF TGCAGTGCTAGAGCCAGGGGTAATGAAAAACTGTTTTTT
TRBJ1-3 - TRBV10-3 - CAITQGGWNTIYF TGTGCCATCACACAGGGAGGATGGAACACCATATATTTT